Here is one TCR beta chain with its context. The entry originates in a study of blood T cell repertoires in COVID-19. All enrollees were roughly 18 to 89 years old and from about 24 US areas. Authors' data handling: Amplifying reference gene primers gave estimates of nucleated cell counts. Measured with immunoSEQ multiplex PCR; TCRdb has only the in-frame clones, and not every one. From that table come the V and J calls and clone size; the DNA was used to work out D and trimming. The repertoire holds under 250,000 clones, roughly 80% seen once, with 3% to 4% in the top ten. J gave up 1 base and V 5 bases, and 8 bases lay outside the gene matches. This CDR3 has 16 amino acids. Germline loops: CDR1 PRHDT, CDR2 FYEKMQ (reference sequence).

The chain couples TRBV13 to TRBJ1-1; 9 bases match TRBD1. This sequence originates from a woman aged 40 to 55 who had been exposed to COVID-19. The sample comprised PBMCs or T cells enriched from blood (not recorded which). The CDR3 region is CASSPGTGSGNTEAFF. The CDR3 DNA is TGTGCCAGCAGCCCGGGGACAGGGTCTGGGAACACTGAAGCTTTCTTT.